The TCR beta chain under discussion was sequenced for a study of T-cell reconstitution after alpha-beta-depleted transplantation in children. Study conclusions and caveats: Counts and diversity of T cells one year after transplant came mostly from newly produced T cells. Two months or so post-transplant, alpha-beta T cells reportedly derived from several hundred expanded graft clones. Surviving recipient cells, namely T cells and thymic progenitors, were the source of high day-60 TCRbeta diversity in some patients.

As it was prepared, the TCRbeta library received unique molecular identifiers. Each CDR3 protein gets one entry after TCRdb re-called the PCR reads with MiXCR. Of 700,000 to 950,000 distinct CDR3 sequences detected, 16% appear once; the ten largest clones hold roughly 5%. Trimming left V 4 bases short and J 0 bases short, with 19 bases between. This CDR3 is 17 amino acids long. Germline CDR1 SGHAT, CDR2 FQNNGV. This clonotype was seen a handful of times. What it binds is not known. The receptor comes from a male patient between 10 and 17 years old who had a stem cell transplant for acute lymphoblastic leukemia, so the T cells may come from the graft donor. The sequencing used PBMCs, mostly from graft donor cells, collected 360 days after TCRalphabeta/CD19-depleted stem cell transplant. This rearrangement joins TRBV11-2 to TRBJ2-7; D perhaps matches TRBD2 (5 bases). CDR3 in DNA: TGTGCCAGCAGCTCTGCCCACCTAGCTGGGGTCTCCTACGAGCAGTACTTC. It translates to CASSSAHLAGVSYEQYF.